Each of the 30 T cell receptor beta chains below was sequenced from the same sample in a study of T cells after yellow fever vaccination. TCRdb reanalysed the 5' RACE reads using MiXCR and keeps one entry per CDR3 protein. The sample consists of 600,000 to 750,000 distinct CDR3 sequences, 9% to 15% of them appearing once. Source: PBMCs, taken on the day of the yellow fever booster vaccination. The receptors were gathered from a man aged 25-45 years who received the YFV17D yellow fever vaccine.

The V call is TRBV29-1, the J call TRBJ2-2, with 9 positions matching TRBD2. The V segment lost 4 bases and the J segment 7 bases; nucleotides outside the gene matches: 7. The CDR3 has 14 residues. Looked up from germline, CDR1 is SQVTM and CDR2 is ANQGSEA. The chain's CDR3 is CSVGLAGHSGELFF. CDR3 DNA sequence: TGCAGCGTTGGGCTAGCGGGACACAGCGGGGAGCTGTTTTTT.

This clonotype has more than one count but fewer than ten. The chain is built from TRBV5-4 and TRBJ2-1, with TRBD2 identical over 8 bases. After removal of 5 bases from V and 7 bases from J, the junction contained 11 bases not matched to a gene. The germline V gene encodes CDR1 SGHNT and CDR2 YYREEE (reference sequence). CDR3 length: 15 residues. CDR3 region: CASSGPGGAGNEQFF. CDR3 nucleotides: TGTGCCAGCAGTGGCCCGGGGGGGGCAGGGAATGAGCAGTTCTTC.

This clonotype was detected a few times. V is TRBV5-4 and J is TRBJ2-1; weak D call: TRBD2 (6 bases). Between the trimmed V and J ends, which lost 2 bases and 5 bases, there was a span of 14 bases. In germline, CDR1 is SGHNT, CDR2 YYREEE (reference sequence). CDR3 size: 15 residues. In DNA, the CDR3 is TGTGCCAGCAGCTTTGGGGGACTGTCTGACAATGAGCAGTTCTTC. This encodes CASSFGGLSDNEQFF.

The sample holds a few counts of this clonotype. V is TRBV9 and J is TRBJ2-7, with D possibly TRBD2 on 5 matching bases. The CDR3 has 16 amino acids. Trimming took 4 bases from V and 2 from J, leaving 19 bases between them. CDR1 and CDR2 from the germline V gene are SGDLS and YYNGEE. CDR3 loop: CASSPLQTGKTYEQYF. The CDR3 region has the DNA TGTGCCAGCAGCCCCCTTCAGACGGGGAAGACCTACGAGCAGTACTTC.

This clonotype was counted a few times. V usage is TRBV6-2 or TRBV6-3 and J usage is TRBJ2-7, with 8 nucleotides matching TRBD1. The CDR3 is 15 residues long. The trim removed 7 bases at V and 5 bases at J, leaving 13 bases unmatched. Germline V gene lookup returns CDR1 MNHEY and CDR2 SVGEGT. The CDR3 loop reads CASKLPNRGFDEQYF. CDR3 bases: TGTGCCAGCAAACTACCAAACAGGGGGTTCGACGAGCAGTACTTC.

This clonotype came up many times. This rearrangement joins TRBV5-1 to TRBJ1-2, with 7 bases fitting TRBD1. CDR1 is SGHRS, CDR2 YFSETQ, per germline. The CDR3 is made up of 15 amino acids. V gave up 1 base and J gave up 8 bases; unmatched junction bases: 11. Here the CDR3 reads CASSLQTGDRLGYTF. The CDR3 DNA follows: TGCGCCAGCAGCTTGCAAACAGGGGATCGACTCGGCTACACCTTC.

This clonotype was seen only a few times. The V gene is TRBV5-1, the J gene TRBJ2-1, with 7 bases matching TRBD2. Trimming took 0 bases from V and 6 from J; bases not matched to a gene: 3. This CDR3 region has 14 residues. Germline CDR1 SGHRS, CDR2 YFSETQ. Written as DNA, the CDR3 is TGCGCCAGCAGCTTGGGACTAGCCCCCAATGAGCAGTTCTTC. This codes for CASSLGLAPNEQFF.

In this sample, this clonotype turned up a few times. The chain links TRBV5-1 to TRBJ1-4, with a weak D call TRBD1 (5 bases). The CDR3 is 15 residues long. Germline V gives CDR1 SGHRS, CDR2 YFSETQ. The V gene lost 3 bases and the J gene lost 5 bases, with 14 bases spanning the gap. The CDR3 DNA follows: TGCGCCAGCAGCTCTGGTCGGGGGGGGAATGAAAAACTGTTTTTT. Translated, it gives CASSSGRGGNEKLFF.

DNA for the CDR3: TGTGCCATCAGTGACGTCATCCGGGAGGGAAGGTCTGGGGCCAACGTCCTGACTTTC. Translation: CAISDVIREGRSGANVLTF. This chain joins TRBV10-3 and TRBJ2-6; 8 nucleotides line up with TRBD2. The junction had 11 bases not matched to a gene; V was cut back by 3 bases and J by 1 base. CDR3 size: 19 residues. The germline V gene encodes CDR1 ENHRY and CDR2 SYGVKD.

In its sample, this clonotype was seen many times. The chain has TRBV20-1 and TRBJ2-4, with 7 bases that match TRBD2. The CDR3 sequence is 17 residues long. Trimming took 1 base from V and 0 from J; bases not matched to a gene: 9. Germline assignment: CDR1 DFQATT and CDR2 SNEGSKA (reference sequence). The CDR3 bases are TGCAGTGCTAGAGGGGCCTGGGGGGGTATAGCCAAAAACATTCAGTACTTC. Its protein is CSARGAWGGIAKNIQYF.

This clonotype occurred a few times. This chain uses TRBV29-1 with TRBJ1-1, with unresolved D. The CDR3 runs to 15 residues. The V end was cut by 4 bases, the J end by 1 base, with 16 bases between. The germline CDR1 and CDR2 sequences are SQVTM and ANQGSEA. DNA of the CDR3: TGCAGCGTTGTTTTGGCAGGCCCACGGAACACTGAAGCTTTCTTT. Amino acids: CSVVLAGPRNTEAFF.

This chain connects TRBV7-3 to TRBJ2-2; D remains unclear. This CDR3 is built from 13 residues. CDR1 SGHTA and CDR2 FQGTGA come from the germline V gene. V shed 5 bases and J shed 8 bases, with 12 bases lying between them. The DNA of the CDR3 is TGTGCCAGCAGCCAAAGCTGGGATGGGGAGCTGTTTTTT. This codes for CASSQSWDGELFF.

This clonotype turned up a few times. V is TRBV15 and J is TRBJ1-2; D call uncertain. The CDR3 has 14 amino acids. Looked up from germline, CDR1 is LNHNV and CDR2 is YYDKDF (reference sequence). V lost 0 bases to trimming and J lost 2 bases, with 7 bases between them. The CDR3 bases are TGTGCCACCAGCAGAGATTCAGGAAACTATGGCTACACCTTC. This sequence encodes CATSRDSGNYGYTF.

V is TRBV3-1 and J is TRBJ1-1, with unresolved D. The CDR3 contains 13 residues. CDR1 LGHDT and CDR2 YNNKEL come from the germline V gene (reference sequence). V lost 5 bases and J 5 bases, leaving 12 bases between the germline ends. The CDR3 DNA reads TGTGCCAGCAGCTATGCCCGGGATACTGAAGCTTTCTTT. Its translation is CASSYARDTEAFF.

The V gene is TRBV10-2, the J gene TRBJ2-7; maybe TRBD2 (6 bases). Trimming took off 4 bases at V and 4 bases at J, with 14 bases between the two ends. This CDR3 is built from 14 residues. From germline, CDR1 is WSHSY and CDR2 SAAADI. As DNA, the CDR3 is TGCGCCAGCAGTGGGAGGGCAGGAGAGTACGAGCAGTACTTC. Amino acid sequence: CASSGRAGEYEQYF.

Only a few counts were recorded for this clonotype. The chain couples TRBV7-9 to TRBJ2-3; 8 bases line up with TRBD2. The CDR3 extends over 16 amino acids. V shed 5 bases, J shed 0 bases, and the junction held 7 bases outside the gene matches. Per germline, CDR1 SEHNR and CDR2 FQNEAQ (reference sequence). In DNA form, the CDR3 reads TGTGCCAGCAGCACCCTCAGCGGGAGAAGCACAGATACGCAGTATTTT. This translates into CASSTLSGRSTDTQYF.

The rearrangement uses TRBV20-1 and TRBJ2-3; D perhaps matches TRBD1 (6 bases). Germline CDR1 reads DFQATT; CDR2 reads SNEGSKA (reference sequence). The CDR3 consists of 15 residues. V gave up 6 bases and J gave up 5 bases, with 21 bases separating them. CDR3 residues: CSAPSSGDIKDTQYF. The CDR3 region has the DNA TGCAGTGCCCCCTCCTCTGGGGACATCAAAGATACGCAGTATTTT.

This clonotype was counted only a few times. The chain recombines TRBV10-3 with TRBJ1-5, with a possible D match to TRBD1 (6 bases). CDR1 is ENHRY and CDR2 is SYGVKD in the germline V gene. This CDR3 is 12 amino acids long. With 6 bases removed from V and 7 bases from J, the gap between germline ends came to 10 bases. CDR3 sequence: CAIRDRAQPQHF. Written as DNA, the CDR3 is TGTGCCATCAGGGACAGAGCACAGCCCCAGCATTTT.

This clonotype was observed many times. The chain uses TRBV7-9 and TRBJ2-7, with D hard to call. The CDR3 is 13 residues long. Germline lookup yields CDR1 SEHNR and CDR2 FQNEAQ (reference sequence). The germline V and J ends were trimmed by 2 bases and 0 bases, with 5 bases remaining between them. The CDR3 sequence is CASSLLDSYEQYF. CDR3 sequence (DNA): TGTGCCAGCAGCTTATTAGACTCCTACGAGCAGTACTTC. The full variable domain, with the rest looked up from reference TRBV7-9 and TRBJ2-7, is DTGVSQNPRHKITKRGQNVTFRCDPISEHNRLYWYRQTLGQGPEFLTYFQNEAQLEKSRLLSDRFSAERPKGSFSTLEIQRTEQGDSAMYLCASSLLDSYEQYFGPGTRLTVT.

This chain links TRBV4-2 with TRBJ2-2; D is perhaps TRBD1 (6 bases). V lost 4 bases and J lost 5, with 17 bases in between. CDR1 is LGHNA, CDR2 YNFKEQ, per germline. This CDR3 is built from 16 residues. Here the CDR3 reads CASSLGQIIGTGELFF. CDR3 nucleotides: TGTGCCAGCAGCCTTGGACAGATTATAGGTACCGGGGAGCTGTTTTTT.

This clonotype came up a few times. In DNA form, the CDR3 reads TGTGCCAGTAGTCCCCCGGGCGGGGGCGGTGGGCAGCCCCAGCATTTT. This sequence encodes CASSPPGGGGGQPQHF. J is TRBJ1-5 and V is TRBV19, with a weak D call TRBD1 (6 bases). The germline CDR1 and CDR2 sequences are LNHDA and SQIVND (reference sequence). The CDR3 contains 16 residues. V shed 5 bases and J shed 7 bases, with 21 bases lying between them.

This clonotype appeared a few times. The chain links TRBV20-1 to TRBJ1-2; no firm D call. The germline CDR1 and CDR2 sequences are DFQATT and SNEGSKA (reference sequence). V dropped 3 bases and J dropped 7 bases, with 9 bases sitting between them. The CDR3 is 11 amino acids. CDR3 protein: CSASTVGGYTF. Written as DNA, the CDR3 is TGCAGTGCTAGCACGGTTGGTGGCTACACCTTC.

This clonotype was seen more than once but under ten times. The chain uses TRBV29-1 and TRBJ2-4; either TRBD1 or TRBD2 may fit D (6 bases each). Trimming pared 6 bases from V and 9 bases from J, leaving 21 bases between. The germline V gene encodes CDR1 SQVTM and CDR2 ANQGSEA. This CDR3 is 14 amino acids long. The CDR3 DNA reads as TGCAGCGTCACGGACGGGGGCCGGAGTAGCATTCAGTACTTC. Translating gives CSVTDGGRSSIQYF.

This clonotype was counted at least ten times. Germline is not matched at one junction end, which may reflect a read error. The chain has TRBV12-3 or TRBV12-4 and TRBJ1-1, with D unclear. This CDR3 contains 11 residues. The CDR3 DNA is TGTGCCAGCAGCTTAGGACCTGAAGCTTTCTTT. Its protein product is CASSLGPEAFF.

Only a few counts were recorded for this clonotype. The chain employs TRBV20-1 and TRBJ2-5; weak D call: TRBD1 (6 bases). The V and J ends lost 2 bases and 4 bases respectively, with 11 bases between them. CDR1 is DFQATT and CDR2 is SNEGSKA in the germline V gene (reference sequence). The CDR3 spans 13 residues. CDR3 DNA: TGCAGTGCTAGAAGGGGGAGTCGAGAGACCCAGTACTTC. Translated: CSARRGSRETQYF.

This clonotype was found a few times. The chain uses TRBV20-1 and TRBJ1-2; TRBD1 might be the D (6 bases). CDR3 size: 15 residues. Germline CDR1 and CDR2: DFQATT and SNEGSKA (reference sequence). Trimming stripped 3 bases from V and 4 bases from J, with 18 bases between. CDR3 loop: CSASARTGTIYGYTF. CDR3 coding DNA: TGCAGTGCTAGCGCCAGAACAGGGACAATCTATGGCTACACCTTC.

This clonotype was detected only a few times. V gene TRBV4-3 combines with J gene TRBJ1-2, with D perhaps TRBD1 (6 bases). CDR3 size: 15 residues. Per germline, CDR1 LGHNA and CDR2 YSLEER. Trimming removed 1 base from V and 2 bases from J, with 11 bases in between. This CDR3 reads CASSQVQGDNYGYTF. As DNA, the CDR3 is TGCGCCAGCAGCCAAGTACAGGGAGACAACTATGGCTACACCTTC.

At least ten counts were recorded for this clonotype. The V and J genes are TRBV11-2 and TRBJ2-7; D perhaps matches TRBD1 (5 bases). Germline V gene data show CDR1 as SGHAT and CDR2 as FQNNGV. The V and J ends lost 1 base and 0 bases respectively, with 7 bases between them. The CDR3 sequence is 14 residues long. CDR3 region: CASSLADSSYEQYF. CDR3 in DNA: TGTGCCAGCAGCTTAGCCGACAGCTCCTACGAGCAGTACTTC.

Ten or more counts support this clonotype. V is TRBV30 and J is TRBJ2-7, with 8 bases fitting TRBD2. The CDR3 sequence is 13 residues long. Germline CDR1 and CDR2: GTSNPN and SVGIG (reference sequence). The junction had 1 base not matched to a gene; V was cut back by 1 base and J by 2 bases. CDR3 amino acids: CAWSAGGPYEQYF. CDR3 DNA sequence: TGTGCCTGGAGTGCGGGGGGGCCCTACGAGCAGTACTTC.

This rearrangement joins TRBV7-2 to TRBJ2-7, with 7 bases matching TRBD2. CDR1 and CDR2 from the germline V gene are SGHTA and FQGNSA. J gave up 5 bases and V 1 base, and 5 bases lay outside the gene matches. The CDR3 spans 14 residues. CDR3 residues: CASSLGSGRNEQYF. The CDR3 DNA follows: TGTGCCAGCAGCTTAGGATCCGGGAGGAACGAGCAGTACTTC.